The rows below give T cell receptor beta chains drawn from one sample of a study of shared clonotypes between healthy human individuals. Method: immunoSEQ multiplex PCR; TCRdb's copy keeps in-frame clones and lacks some. Found here are approximately 2.3 million clones, roughly 93% of them singletons; the top ten hold 0.39%. The specimen sequenced was naive CD4+ T cells from PBMCs. Every receptor here comes from a man between 18 and 35 years old in good health. Some clones in this sample may be carry-over from other donors' samples. The CDR3 runs from the conserved cysteine through the conserved F or W. The D gene is left open where the match is weak. The size entry is marked missing in some rows and otherwise reads once, few, many or a size class.

v_gene	abundance	j_gene	d_gene	CDR3aa	CDR3nt
TRBV6-4	.	TRBJ1-4	.	CASRSQEDSEKLFF	TGTGCCAGCAGATCCCAGGAGGATTCGGAAAAACTGTTTTTT
TRBV2	.	TRBJ1-1	TRBD1	CASSPGGWTEAFF	TGTGCCAGCAGCCCAGGGGGTTGGACTGAAGCTTTCTTT
TRBV5-1	.	TRBJ1-1	TRBD1	CASSVTGGLNTEAFF	TGCGCCAGCAGCGTGACAGGGGGGCTGAACACTGAAGCTTTCTTT
TRBV7-2	.	TRBJ2-7	.	CASSLARRVGRVMAYEQYF	TGTGCCAGCAGCTTAGCCCGGCGGGTTGGACGTGTAATGGCCTACGAGCAGTACTTC
TRBV7-2	once	TRBJ1-2	.	CASSLAPRYPSYTF	TGTGCCAGCAGCTTAGCGCCCAGGTACCCCAGCTACACCTTC
TRBV28	.	TRBJ2-2	.	CASSIFGTSNTGELFF	TGTGCCAGCAGCATATTCGGGACATCGAACACCGGGGAGCTGTTTTTT
TRBV28	.	TRBJ2-7	.	CAIARGAAPGYEQYF	TGTGCCATTGCCCGGGGGGCAGCCCCGGGCTACGAGCAGTACTTC
TRBV5-1	.	TRBJ2-7	TRBD1	CASSLEFPGGDEQYF	TGCGCCAGCAGCTTGGAATTTCCAGGGGGAGACGAGCAGTACTTC
TRBV5-1	once	TRBJ1-1	TRBD1	CASSGDRVGTEAFF	TGCGCCAGCAGCGGGGACAGAGTGGGCACTGAAGCTTTCTTT
TRBV29-1	.	TRBJ1-1	.	CSVSGLRMTEAFF	TGCAGCGTCTCCGGATTACGGATGACTGAAGCTTTCTTT